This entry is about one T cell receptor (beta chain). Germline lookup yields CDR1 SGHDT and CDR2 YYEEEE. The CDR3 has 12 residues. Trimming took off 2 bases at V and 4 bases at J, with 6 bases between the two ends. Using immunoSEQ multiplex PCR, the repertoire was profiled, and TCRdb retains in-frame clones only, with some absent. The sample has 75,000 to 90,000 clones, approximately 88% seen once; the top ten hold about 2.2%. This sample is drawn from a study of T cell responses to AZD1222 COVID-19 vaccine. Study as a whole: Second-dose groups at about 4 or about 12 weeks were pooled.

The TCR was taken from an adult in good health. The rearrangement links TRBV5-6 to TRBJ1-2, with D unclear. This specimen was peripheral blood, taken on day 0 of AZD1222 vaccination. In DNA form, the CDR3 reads TGTGCCAGCAGCTTTAGGTTCTATGGCTACACCTTC. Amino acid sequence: CASSFRFYGYTF.